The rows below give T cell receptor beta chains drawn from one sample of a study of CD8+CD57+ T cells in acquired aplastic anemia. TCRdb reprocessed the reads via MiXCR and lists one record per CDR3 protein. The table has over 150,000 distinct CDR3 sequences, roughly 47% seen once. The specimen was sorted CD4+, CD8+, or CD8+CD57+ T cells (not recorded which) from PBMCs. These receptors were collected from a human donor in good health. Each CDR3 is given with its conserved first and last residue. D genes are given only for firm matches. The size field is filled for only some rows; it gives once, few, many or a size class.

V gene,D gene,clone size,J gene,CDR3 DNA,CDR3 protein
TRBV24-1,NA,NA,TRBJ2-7,TGTGCCACCAGTGATCCGGCCGGGACCGCCGACTACGAGCAGTACTTC,CATSDPAGTADYEQYF
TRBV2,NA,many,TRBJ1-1,TGTGCCAGCAGTGAAGAGGGGACCCGCCTCATGAACACTGAAGCTTTCTTT,CASSEEGTRLMNTEAFF
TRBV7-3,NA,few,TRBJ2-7,TGTGCCAGCAGCACCCCCCTCGAGCAGTACTTC,CASSTPLEQYF
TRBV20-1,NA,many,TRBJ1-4,TGCAGTGTTTTGGACGGGATTAATGAAAAACTGTTTTTT,CSVLDGINEKLFF
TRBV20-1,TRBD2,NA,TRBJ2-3,TGCAGTGCGCCGACTAGCGGCACAGATACGCAGTATTTT,CSAPTSGTDTQYF
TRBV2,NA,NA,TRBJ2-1,TGTGCCAGCCCCCGCCAGAGCTCCTACAATGAGCAGTTCTTC,CASPRQSSYNEQFF
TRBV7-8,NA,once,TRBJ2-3,TGTGCCAGCAGCTTAGCGGGAGACACATGGACGCAGTATTTT,CASSLAGDTWTQYF
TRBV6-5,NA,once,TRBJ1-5,TGTGCCAGCAGTTCCCTGGACGGGGGCAGGGGCAATCAGCCCCAGCATTTT,CASSSLDGGRGNQPQHF
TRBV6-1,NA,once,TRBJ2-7,TGTGCCACCCCCGACCGATACGAGCAGTACTTC,CATPDRYEQYF
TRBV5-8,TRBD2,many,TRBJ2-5,TGTGCCAGCAGCTTGGATCTAGCGGGGGGGCGAGAGACCCAGTACTTC,CASSLDLAGGRETQYF
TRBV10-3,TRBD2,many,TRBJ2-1,TGTGCCATCAGTGACTCCTGGGGGACTAGCGGAAACAATGAGCAGTTCTTC,CAISDSWGTSGNNEQFF
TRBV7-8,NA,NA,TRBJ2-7,TGTGCCAGTACCCCCGGGACCGCTAACTACGAGCAGTACTTC,CASTPGTANYEQYF
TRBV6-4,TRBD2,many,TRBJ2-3,TGTGCCAGCAGTGACCCCGGGACTACCACAGATACGCAGTATTTT,CASSDPGTTTDTQYF
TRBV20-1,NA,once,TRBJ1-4,TGCAGTGCTAGAGATCTTGCAGTTGGTAAACTGTTTTTT,CSARDLAVGKLFF
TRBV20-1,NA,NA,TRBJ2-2,TGCAGTGCTACCGGGGAGCTGTTTTTT,CSATGELFF
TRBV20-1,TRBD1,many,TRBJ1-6,TGCAGTGCCAGGGACAGGGGAGGTTCACCCCTCCACTTT,CSARDRGGSPLHF
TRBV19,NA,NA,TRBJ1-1,TGTGCCAGTAGTTCTGACATCTCCACTGAAGCTTTCTTT,CASSSDISTEAFF
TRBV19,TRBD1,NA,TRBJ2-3,TGTGCCAGTAGTCCCCGACAGGGGAGGGATACGCAGTATTTT,CASSPRQGRDTQYF
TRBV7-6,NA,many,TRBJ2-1,TGTGCCAGCAGCTTAGCGGGAGTTCAAGAGCAGTTCTTC,CASSLAGVQEQFF
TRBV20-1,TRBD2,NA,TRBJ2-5,TGCAGTGCTAGAGATCAGCTAGCGGGGTCGGAGACCCAGTACTTC,CSARDQLAGSETQYF
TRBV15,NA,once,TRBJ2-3,TGTGCCACCAGCAGAGATCGGGTTAGCACAGATACGCAGTATTTT,CATSRDRVSTDTQYF
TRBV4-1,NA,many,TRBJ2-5,TGCGCCAGCAGCCAGGCGTGGGCTCAAGAGACCCAGTACTTC,CASSQAWAQETQYF
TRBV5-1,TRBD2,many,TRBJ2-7,TGCGCCAGCAGCTTGGGGCTAGCGGGTTTCTCCTACGAGCAGTACTTC,CASSLGLAGFSYEQYF
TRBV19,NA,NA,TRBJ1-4,TGTGCCAGTAGTATACGGCAGGTTAATGAAAAACTGTTTTTT,CASSIRQVNEKLFF
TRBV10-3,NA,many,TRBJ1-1,TGTGCCATCAGAGAGGACGGGCTGGAGAGAACTGAAGCTTTCTTT,CAIREDGLERTEAFF